A selection of T cell receptor beta chains follows, all from one sample in a study of T cells in Graves' hyperthyroidism and ophthalmopathy. TCRdb reprocessed the multiplex PCR reads via MiXCR and lists one record per CDR3 protein. The repertoire holds around 350,000 distinct CDR3 sequences, with about 18% as singletons. Sequencing was done on a sample of blood. These receptors were obtained from a woman between 18 and 29 years old with Graves' hyperthyroidism. Both conserved end residues are part of each CDR3. Fields, in order: clone size, D gene, J gene, V gene, CDR3 DNA, CDR3 protein. A D gene is named only where the DNA matches it firmly. Rows give clone size only sometimes, using once, few, many, or a class for an expanded clone.

many | TRBD1 | TRBJ1-1 | TRBV28 | TGTGCCAGCAGTCCACCACCGGGACAGGGGGAAGCTTTCTTT | CASSPPPGQGEAFF
many | NA | TRBJ1-4 | TRBV7-2 | TGTGCCAGCAGCTTTCCTAACAGTAATGAAAAACTGTTTTTT | CASSFPNSNEKLFF
many | TRBD2 | TRBJ2-7 | TRBV27 | TGTGCCAGCAGTTTGTCTCGGCGGGGGGCCATGACCTACGAGCAGTACTTC | CASSLSRRGAMTYEQYF
few | NA | TRBJ1-3 | TRBV28 | TGTGCCAGCAGTTTTAAATCAGGGTATTCTGGAAACACCATATATTTT | CASSFKSGYSGNTIYF
many | TRBD1 | TRBJ1-1 | TRBV7-6 | TGTGCCAGCAGCCCAAGCCGTCGGACAGGCTTGAACACTGAAGCTTTCTTT | CASSPSRRTGLNTEAFF
many | TRBD1 | TRBJ2-5 | TRBV9 | TGTGCCAGCAGCGCGACAGGGGGCAGGCAAGAGACCCAGTACTTC | CASSATGGRQETQYF
many | NA | TRBJ2-5 | TRBV20-1 | TGCAGTGCTAGAGGACAGGAGATGCGAGAGACCCAGTACTTC | CSARGQEMRETQYF
many | TRBD1 | TRBJ2-7 | TRBV7-7 | TGTGCTAGCAGCTTAGGCAGGGGGATTGACTACGAGCAGTACTTC | CASSLGRGIDYEQYF
many | TRBD1 | TRBJ1-1 | TRBV6-5 | TGTGCCAGCAGTTACCCTCGGACAGGGGACGACACTGAAGCTTTCTTT | CASSYPRTGDDTEAFF
NA | TRBD1 | TRBJ1-5 | TRBV18 | TGTGCCAGCTCACCGCAGGGGGCGGGTCAGCCCCAGCATTTT | CASSPQGAGQPQHF
NA | NA | TRBJ1-1 | TRBV12-3/TRBV12-4 | TGTGCCAGCAGTTTCCCAGGCGTAGAACTGAACACTGAAGCTTTCTTT | CASSFPGVELNTEAFF
many | TRBD1 | TRBJ2-7 | TRBV6-1 | TGTGCCAGCACCCGGGACAGGGTTTTACGAGAGCAGTACTTC | CASTRDRVLREQYF
many | NA | TRBJ1-2 | TRBV7-9 | TGTGCCAGCAGCTTAGAGTTCCAGACCTATGGCTACACCTTC | CASSLEFQTYGYTF
NA | NA | TRBJ2-7 | TRBV15 | TGTGCCACCAGCAGAGATGTGGGAAGCTCCTACGAGCAGTACTTC | CATSRDVGSSYEQYF
NA | NA | TRBJ1-6 | TRBV6-5 | TGTGCCAGCAGTTACTCGAGGGTTGGGGGGTCACCCCTCCACTTT | CASSYSRVGGSPLHF
many | NA | TRBJ2-4 | TRBV29-1 | TGCAGCGTTGACGAGGGCCGTAAGGACATTCAGTACTTC | CSVDEGRKDIQYF
many | NA | TRBJ2-5 | TRBV6-5 | TGTGCCAGCAGTTACCTTGGCCAAGAGACCCAGTACTTC | CASSYLGQETQYF
many | TRBD1 | TRBJ2-7 | TRBV20-1 | TGCAGTGCTAGAGATCTGGACAGGGGATCCTACGAGCAGTACTTC | CSARDLDRGSYEQYF
many | TRBD1 | TRBJ2-7 | TRBV6-1 | TGTGCCAGCAGGACAGGGGGATCCTACGAGCAGTACTTC | CASRTGGSYEQYF
NA | TRBD2 | TRBJ2-5 | TRBV7-9 | TGTGCCAGCAGCCCTATGACTAGCGGGGGAATGGAGACCCAGTACTTC | CASSPMTSGGMETQYF